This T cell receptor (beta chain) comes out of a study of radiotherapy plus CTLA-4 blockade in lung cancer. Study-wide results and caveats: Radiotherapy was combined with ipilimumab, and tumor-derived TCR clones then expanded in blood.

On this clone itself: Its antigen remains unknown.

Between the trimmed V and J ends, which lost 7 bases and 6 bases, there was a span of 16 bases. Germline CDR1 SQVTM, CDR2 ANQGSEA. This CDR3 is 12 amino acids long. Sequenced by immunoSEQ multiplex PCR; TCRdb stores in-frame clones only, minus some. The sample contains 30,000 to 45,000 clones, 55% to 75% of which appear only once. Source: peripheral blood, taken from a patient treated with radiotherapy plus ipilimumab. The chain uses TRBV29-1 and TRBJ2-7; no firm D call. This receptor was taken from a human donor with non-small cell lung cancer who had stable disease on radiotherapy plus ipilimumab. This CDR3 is CSGVKGSGEQYF. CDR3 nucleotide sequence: TGCAGCGGGGTAAAAGGCTCGGGCGAGCAGTACTTC.